This TCR beta chain is from a study of blood T cell repertoires in COVID-19. The CDR3 is 14 residues long. Germline values: CDR1 LNHDA, CDR2 SQIVND (reference sequence). V lost 5 bases to trimming and J lost 0 bases, with 10 bases between them. Data came from immunoSEQ multiplex PCR; TCRdb stores just in-frame clones and leaves some out. The table lists 150,000 to 200,000 clones, about four fifths of them singletons. Sequenced input: peripheral blood. This receptor was identified in a woman older than 75 with COVID-19, enrolled during active disease. The chain couples TRBV19 to TRBJ1-1, with D maybe TRBD1 (6 bases). The CDR3 loop is CASSLQGMNTEAFF. DNA of the CDR3: TGTGCCAGTAGTCTACAGGGCATGAACACTGAAGCTTTCTTT.